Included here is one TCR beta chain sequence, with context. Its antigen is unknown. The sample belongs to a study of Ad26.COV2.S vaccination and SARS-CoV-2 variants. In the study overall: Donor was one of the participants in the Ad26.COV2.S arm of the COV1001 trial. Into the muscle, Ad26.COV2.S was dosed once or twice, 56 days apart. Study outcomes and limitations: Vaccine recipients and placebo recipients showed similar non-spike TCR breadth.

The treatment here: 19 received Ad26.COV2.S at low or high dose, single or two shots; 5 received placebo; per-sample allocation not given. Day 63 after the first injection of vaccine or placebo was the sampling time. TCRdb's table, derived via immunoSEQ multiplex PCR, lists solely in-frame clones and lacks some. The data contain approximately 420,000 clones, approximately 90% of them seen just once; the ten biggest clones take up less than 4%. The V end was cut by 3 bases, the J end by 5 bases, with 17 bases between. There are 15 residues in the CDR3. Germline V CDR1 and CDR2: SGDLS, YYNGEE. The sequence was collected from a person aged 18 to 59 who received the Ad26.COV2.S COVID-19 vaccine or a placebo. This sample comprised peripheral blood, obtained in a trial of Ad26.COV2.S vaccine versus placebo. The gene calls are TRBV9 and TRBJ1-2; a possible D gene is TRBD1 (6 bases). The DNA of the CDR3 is TGTGCCAGCAGCGGAAGAAAGGACAGAACTTATGGCTACACCTTC. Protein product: CASSGRKDRTYGYTF.